The 12 T cell receptor beta chains given below trace back to one sample, sequenced in a study of T-cell reconstitution after alpha-beta-depleted transplantation in children. A TCRbeta library incorporating unique molecular identifiers was prepared. TCRdb analysed the PCR reads with MiXCR anew, one entry per CDR3 protein. The sample lists 200,000 to 250,000 distinct CDR3 sequences, approximately 10% seen once, with 28% in the top ten. The sequences come from PBMCs, collected before TCRalphabeta/CD19-depleted stem cell transplant. The receptors were gathered from a child less than two years old with acute myeloid leukemia, due to receive a stem cell transplant.

This clonotype was found many times. The V call is TRBV4-2, the J call TRBJ2-7; TRBD2 agrees at 9 bases. Trimming took 0 bases from V and 4 from J; bases not matched to a gene: 4. This CDR3 has 15 residues. Germline CDR1 and CDR2: LGHNA and YNFKEQ. In nucleotides, the CDR3 is TGTGCCAGCAGCCAAGAGCAAAGCGGGAGGTACGAGCAGTACTTC. Translation: CASSQEQSGRYEQYF.

The table lists this clonotype with many counts. CDR3 DNA sequence: TGTGCCAGCAGTTTTTCGGTCACCGGGGAGCTGTTTTTT. Encoded protein: CASSFSVTGELFF. The chain links TRBV27 to TRBJ2-2; D uncertain. The germline V and J ends were trimmed by 3 bases and 4 bases, with 6 bases remaining between them. Germline V lookup: CDR1 MNHEY, CDR2 SMNVEV (reference sequence). The CDR3 is 13 amino acids.

This clonotype occurred many times. V usage is TRBV18 and J usage is TRBJ1-4, with a tentative D call TRBD1 (6 bases). The CDR3 runs to 16 residues. Trimming took 3 bases from V and 3 from J, leaving 14 bases between them. Germline CDR1 and CDR2: KGHSH and LQKENI. The CDR3 here is CASSPAGQLPNEKLFF. The DNA of the CDR3 is TGTGCCAGCTCACCCGCCGGACAGCTACCTAATGAAAAACTGTTTTTT.

This clonotype was counted at least ten times. The J gene is TRBJ1-2, the V gene TRBV6-5; 7 bases agree with TRBD1. CDR1 is MNHEY and CDR2 is SVGAGI in the germline V gene. V trimming: 2 bases; J trimming: 4 bases; junction bases outside the gene matches: 1. The CDR3 is 13 amino acids. The CDR3 nucleotides read TGTGCCAGCAGTTACGACAGGGCCTATGGCTACACCTTC. It yields the protein CASSYDRAYGYTF.

This clonotype was counted at least ten times. The chain uses TRBV20-1 and TRBJ1-4; D gene ambiguous. Per the germline V gene, CDR1 is DFQATT and CDR2 is SNEGSKA (reference sequence). Trimming removed 3 bases from V and 4 bases from J, with 3 bases in between. The CDR3 spans 11 residues. The chain's CDR3 is CSASNNEKLFF. CDR3 DNA: TGCAGTGCTAGCAATAATGAAAAACTGTTTTTT.

Ten or more counts support this clonotype. The chain is built from TRBV7-6 and TRBJ1-6; D is uncertain. V shed 5 bases and J shed 14 bases, with 13 bases lying between them. The CDR3 is made up of 12 amino acids. Germline CDR1 is SGHVS and CDR2 is FNYEAQ. The CDR3 DNA reads TGTGCCAGCAGCCTGAGAAGTGGGACCCTCCACTTT. Protein product: CASSLRSGTLHF.

This clonotype was detected many times. This chain joins TRBV5-1 and TRBJ2-1; D uncertain. Trimming shortened V by 0 bases and J by 4 bases, and 11 bases separated the two germline ends. The germline V gene has CDR1 SGHRS and CDR2 YFSETQ. The CDR3 is made up of 15 amino acids. CDR3 amino acids: CASSLANQLYNEQFF. In nucleotides, the CDR3 is TGCGCCAGCAGCTTGGCCAATCAGCTTTACAATGAGCAGTTCTTC.

The table lists this clonotype with many counts. The rearrangement links TRBV5-1 to TRBJ2-1; 8 bases fit TRBD2. V was clipped by 4 bases and J by 2 bases; unmatched bases: 5. CDR3 length: 15 amino acids. CDR1 is SGHRS, CDR2 YFSETQ, per germline. This CDR3 reads CASSRTSSTYNEQFF. The CDR3 coding sequence is TGCGCCAGCAGCCGGACTAGCTCCACCTACAATGAGCAGTTCTTC. Full variable domain (rest looked up from reference TRBV5-1 and TRBJ2-1): KAGVTQTPRYLIKTRGQQVTLSCSPISGHRSVSWYQQTPGQGLQFLFEYFSETQRNKGNFPGRFSGRQFSNSRSEMNVSTLELGDSALYLCASSRTSSTYNEQFFGPGTRLTVL.

This clonotype was seen a few times. With a much larger clone just one base away, this may be a read error. The CDR3 sequence: CASSLESRNEQCF. For the CDR3, the DNA is TGTGCCAGCAGCTTAGAATCCAGGAACGAGCAGTGCTTC. The rearrangement joins TRBV7-2 to TRBJ2-7; no clear D gene. The CDR3 has 13 amino acids. The germline V gene encodes CDR1 SGHTA and CDR2 FQGNSA.

This clonotype showed up many times. The DNA for the CDR3 is TGTGCCAGCAGCGAGTACTCCCGGGCTAAAAGTTACAATGAGCAGTTCTTC. Protein product: CASSEYSRAKSYNEQFF. The V call is TRBV4-2, the J call TRBJ2-1; D unclear. This CDR3 comprises 17 residues. The germline V gene encodes CDR1 LGHNA and CDR2 YNFKEQ. Trimming stripped 5 bases from V and 4 bases from J, with 21 bases between.

This clonotype was seen repeatedly, ten times or more. The chain combines TRBV7-2 with TRBJ1-1; TRBD1 agrees at 7 bases. This CDR3 has 14 residues. The V gene's germline CDR1 is SGHTA and CDR2 FQGNSA. Trimming took 4 bases from V and 4 from J; bases not matched to a gene: 6. The CDR3 DNA follows: TGTGCCAGCAGCTCCCAACAGGGGTTCACTGAAGCTTTCTTT. Translated: CASSSQQGFTEAFF.

The chain links TRBV19 to TRBJ2-7; D call uncertain. The ends were cut back, 4 bases at V and 2 bases at J, with 12 bases in the middle. The CDR3 covers 14 residues. Germline values: CDR1 LNHDA, CDR2 SQIVND (reference sequence). CDR3 nucleotides: TGTGCCAGTAGTACCCAGCCGGGCACCTACGAGCAGTACTTC. It encodes CASSTQPGTYEQYF. Filled out from reference TRBV19 and TRBJ2-7, the complete variable domain reads DGGITQSPKYLFRKEGQNVTLSCEQNLNHDAMYWYRQDPGQGLRLIYYSQIVNDFQKGDIAEGYSVSREKKESFPLTVTSAQKNPTAFYLCASSTQPGTYEQYFGPGTRLTVT.